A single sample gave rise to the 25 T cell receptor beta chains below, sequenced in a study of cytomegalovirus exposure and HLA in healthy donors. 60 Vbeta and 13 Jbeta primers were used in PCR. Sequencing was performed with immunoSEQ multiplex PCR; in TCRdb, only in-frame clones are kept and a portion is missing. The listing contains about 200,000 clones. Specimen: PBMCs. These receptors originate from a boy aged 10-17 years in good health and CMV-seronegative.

CDR3 DNA: TGTGCCAGCAGGGCCACGAGGTTAAGCAACACCGGGGAGCTGTTTTTT. This codes for CASRATRLSNTGELFF. The chain combines TRBV7-8 with TRBJ2-2, with unresolved D. Germline loops: CDR1 SGHVS, CDR2 FQNEAQ. This CDR3 has 16 residues. V lost 6 bases and J lost 2, with 16 bases in between.

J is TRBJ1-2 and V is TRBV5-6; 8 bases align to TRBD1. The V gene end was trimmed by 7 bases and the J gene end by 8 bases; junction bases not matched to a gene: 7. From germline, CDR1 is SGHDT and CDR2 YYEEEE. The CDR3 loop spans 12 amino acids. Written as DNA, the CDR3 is TGTGCCAGCCAAGGACAGGGTGAAGGCTACACCTTC. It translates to CASQGQGEGYTF.

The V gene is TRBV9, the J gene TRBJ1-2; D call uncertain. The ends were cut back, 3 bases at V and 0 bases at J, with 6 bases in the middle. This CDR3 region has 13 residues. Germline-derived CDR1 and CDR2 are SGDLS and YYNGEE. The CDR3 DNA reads TGTGCCAGCAGCGGGAGCACTAACTATGGCTACACCTTC. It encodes CASSGSTNYGYTF. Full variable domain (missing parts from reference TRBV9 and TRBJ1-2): DSGVTQTPKHLITATGQRVTLRCSPRSGDLSVYWYQQSLDQGLQFLIQYYNGEERAKGNILERFSAQQFPDLHSELNLSSLELGDSALYFCASSGSTNYGYTFGSGTRLTVV.

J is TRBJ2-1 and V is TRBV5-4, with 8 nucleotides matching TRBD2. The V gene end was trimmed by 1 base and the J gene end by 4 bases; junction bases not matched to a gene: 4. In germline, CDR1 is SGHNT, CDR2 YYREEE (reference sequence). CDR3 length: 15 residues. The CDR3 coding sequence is TGTGCCAGCAGCTTGAACAGCGGGGGATACAATGAGCAGTTCTTC. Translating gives CASSLNSGGYNEQFF.

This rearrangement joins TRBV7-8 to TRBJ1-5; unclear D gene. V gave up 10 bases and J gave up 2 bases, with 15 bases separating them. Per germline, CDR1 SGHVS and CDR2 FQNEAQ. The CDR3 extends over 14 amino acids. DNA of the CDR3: TGTGCCACTGTACGGTACGGTGGCAATCAGCCCCAGCATTTT. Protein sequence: CATVRYGGNQPQHF.

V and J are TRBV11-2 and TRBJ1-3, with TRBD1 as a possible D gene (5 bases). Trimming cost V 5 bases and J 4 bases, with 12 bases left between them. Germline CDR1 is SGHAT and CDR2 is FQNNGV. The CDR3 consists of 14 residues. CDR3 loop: CASSQLAGGNTIYF. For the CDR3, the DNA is TGTGCCAGCAGCCAACTCGCAGGGGGAAACACCATATATTTT.

For the CDR3, the DNA is TGCGCCAGCAGTTCGGACAGCTCTGGAAACACCATATATTTT. It codes for CASSSDSSGNTIYF. V usage is TRBV10-1 and J usage is TRBJ1-3; D possibly corresponds to TRBD1 (6 bases). Between the trimmed V and J ends, which lost 5 bases and 0 bases, there was a span of 8 bases. The CDR3 spans 14 residues. CDR1 WNHNN and CDR2 SYGVQD come from the germline V gene (reference sequence).

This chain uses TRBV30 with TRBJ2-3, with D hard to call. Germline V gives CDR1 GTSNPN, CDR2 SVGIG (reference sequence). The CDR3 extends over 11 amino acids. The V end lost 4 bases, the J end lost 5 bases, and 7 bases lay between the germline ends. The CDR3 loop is CAWIRRDTQYF. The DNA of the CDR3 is TGTGCCTGGATTAGGAGAGATACGCAGTATTTT.

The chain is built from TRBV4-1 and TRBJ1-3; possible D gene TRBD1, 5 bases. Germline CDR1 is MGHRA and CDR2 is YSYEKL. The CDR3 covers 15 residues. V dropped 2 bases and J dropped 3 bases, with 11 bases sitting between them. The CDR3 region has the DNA TGCGCCAGCAGCCAAACGGGCAGGGTTGGAAACACCATATATTTT. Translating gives CASSQTGRVGNTIYF.

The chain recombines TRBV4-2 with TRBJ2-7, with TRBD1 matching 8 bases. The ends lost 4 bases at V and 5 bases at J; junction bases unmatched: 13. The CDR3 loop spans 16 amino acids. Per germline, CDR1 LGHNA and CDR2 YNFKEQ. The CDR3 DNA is TGTGCCAGCAGCCGCGAAGGACAGGGACAAGACGACGAGCAGTACTTC. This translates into CASSREGQGQDDEQYF.

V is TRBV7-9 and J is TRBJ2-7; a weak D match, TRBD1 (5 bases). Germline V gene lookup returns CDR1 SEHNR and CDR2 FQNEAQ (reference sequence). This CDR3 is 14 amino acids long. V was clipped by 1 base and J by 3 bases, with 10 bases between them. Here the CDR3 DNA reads TGTGCCAGCAGCTTAGTGACAGAGGACTACGAGCAGTACTTC. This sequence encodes CASSLVTEDYEQYF.

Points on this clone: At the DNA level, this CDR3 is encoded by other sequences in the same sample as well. CDR3 sequence (DNA): TGTGCCAGCAGCGTAGAAGTAGGGGGCACAGATACGCAGTATTTT. The encoded protein is CASSVEVGGTDTQYF. The chain employs TRBV9 and TRBJ2-3; perhaps TRBD1 as D (5 bases). V gave up 0 bases and J gave up 1 base, with 9 bases separating them. CDR3 length equals 15 residues. CDR1 SGDLS and CDR2 YYNGEE come from the germline V gene. The full variable domain, in which reference TRBV9 and TRBJ2-3 provide the parts outside the CDR3, is DSGVTQTPKHLITATGQRVTLRCSPRSGDLSVYWYQQSLDQGLQFLIQYYNGEERAKGNILERFSAQQFPDLHSELNLSSLELGDSALYFCASSVEVGGTDTQYFGPGTRLTVL.

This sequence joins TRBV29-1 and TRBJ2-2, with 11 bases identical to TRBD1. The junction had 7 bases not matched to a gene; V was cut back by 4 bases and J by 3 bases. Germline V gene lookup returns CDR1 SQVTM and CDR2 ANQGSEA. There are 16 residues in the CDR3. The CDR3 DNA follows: TGCAGCGTTGGGAAAGAGGGACAGGGGGACACCGGGGAGCTGTTTTTT. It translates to CSVGKEGQGDTGELFF.

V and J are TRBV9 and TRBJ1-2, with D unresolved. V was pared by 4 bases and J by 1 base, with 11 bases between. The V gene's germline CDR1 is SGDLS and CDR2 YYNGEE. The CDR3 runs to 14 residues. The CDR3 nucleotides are TGTGCCAGCAGCCCCACTCGGGTTAACTATGGCTACACCTTC. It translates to CASSPTRVNYGYTF.

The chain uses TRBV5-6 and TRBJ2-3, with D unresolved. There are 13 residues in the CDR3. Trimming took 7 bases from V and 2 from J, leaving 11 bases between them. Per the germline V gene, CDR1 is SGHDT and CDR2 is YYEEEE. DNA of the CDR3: TGTGCCAGCCTCCTCTCCCCCACAGATACGCAGTATTTT. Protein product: CASLLSPTDTQYF.

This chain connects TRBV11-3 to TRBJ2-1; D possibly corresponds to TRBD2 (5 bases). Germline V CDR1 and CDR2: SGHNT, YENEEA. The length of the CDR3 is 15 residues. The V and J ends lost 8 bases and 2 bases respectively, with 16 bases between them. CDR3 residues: CASAPRTDTYNEQFF. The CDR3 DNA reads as TGTGCCAGCGCACCCCGGACTGACACCTACAATGAGCAGTTCTTC.

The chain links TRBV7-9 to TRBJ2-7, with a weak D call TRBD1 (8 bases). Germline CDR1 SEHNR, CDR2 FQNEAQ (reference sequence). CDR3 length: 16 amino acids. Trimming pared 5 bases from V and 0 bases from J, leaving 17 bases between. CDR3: CASSQGAGASSYEQYF. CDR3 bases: TGTGCCAGCAGCCAGGGGGCGGGGGCCAGCTCCTACGAGCAGTACTTC.

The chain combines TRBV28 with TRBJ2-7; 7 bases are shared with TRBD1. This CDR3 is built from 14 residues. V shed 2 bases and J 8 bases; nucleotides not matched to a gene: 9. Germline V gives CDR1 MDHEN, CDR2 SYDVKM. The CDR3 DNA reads TGTGCCAGCAGTTTAAGGTGGGACAGAACGAAGCAGTACTTC. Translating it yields CASSLRWDRTKQYF.

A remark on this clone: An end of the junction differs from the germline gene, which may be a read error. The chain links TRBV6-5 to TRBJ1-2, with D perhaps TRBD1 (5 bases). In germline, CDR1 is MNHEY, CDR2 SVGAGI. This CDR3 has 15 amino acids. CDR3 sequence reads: CVSSYSSRDNYGYTF. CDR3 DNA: TGTGTCAGCAGTTACAGCTCCAGGGATAACTATGGCTACACCTTC.

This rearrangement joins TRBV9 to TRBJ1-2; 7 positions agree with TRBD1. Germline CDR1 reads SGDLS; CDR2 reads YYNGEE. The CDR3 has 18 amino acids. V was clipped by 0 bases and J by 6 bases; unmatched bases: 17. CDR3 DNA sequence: TGTGCCAGCAGCGTAGCCCTCTTTACTCAACAGGGGTCGGATGGCTACACCTTC. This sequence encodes CASSVALFTQQGSDGYTF.

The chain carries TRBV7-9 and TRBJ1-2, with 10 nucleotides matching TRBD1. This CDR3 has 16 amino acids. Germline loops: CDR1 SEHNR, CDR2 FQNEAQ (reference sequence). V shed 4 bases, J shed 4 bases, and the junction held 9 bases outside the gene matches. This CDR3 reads CASSSEGGQGFYGYTF. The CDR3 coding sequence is TGTGCCAGCAGCTCCGAGGGGGGACAGGGGTTCTATGGCTACACCTTC.

CDR3 amino acids: CASSESGGGYGYTF. In nucleotides, the CDR3 is TGTGCCAGCAGTGAATCGGGGGGCGGCTATGGCTACACCTTC. The genes are TRBV2 and TRBJ1-2; maybe TRBD1 (6 bases). The V end lost 2 bases, the J end lost 4 bases, and 11 bases lay between the germline ends. The CDR3 sequence is 14 residues long. The germline CDR1 and CDR2 sequences are SNHLY and FYNNEI.

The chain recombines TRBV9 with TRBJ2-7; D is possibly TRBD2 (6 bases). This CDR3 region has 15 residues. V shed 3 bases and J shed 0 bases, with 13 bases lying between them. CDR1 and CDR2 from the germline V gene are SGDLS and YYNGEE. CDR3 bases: TGTGCCAGCAGCGGGGGGGACTTGAGCTCCTACGAGCAGTACTTC. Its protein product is CASSGGDLSSYEQYF.

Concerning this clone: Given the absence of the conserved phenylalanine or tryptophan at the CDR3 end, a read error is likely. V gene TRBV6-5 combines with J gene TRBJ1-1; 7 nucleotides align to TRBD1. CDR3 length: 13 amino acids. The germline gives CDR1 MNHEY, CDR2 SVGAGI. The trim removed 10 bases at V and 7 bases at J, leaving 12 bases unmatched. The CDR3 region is CATLEGARDEAFL. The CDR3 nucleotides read TGTGCCACCCTTGAGGGGGCGCGTGATGAAGCTTTCCTT.

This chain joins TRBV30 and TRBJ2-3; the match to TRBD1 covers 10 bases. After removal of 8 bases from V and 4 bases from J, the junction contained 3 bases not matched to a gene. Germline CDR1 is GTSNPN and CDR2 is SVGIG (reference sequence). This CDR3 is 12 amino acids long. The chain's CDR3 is CARDRGSDTQYF. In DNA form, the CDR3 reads TGTGCCCGGGACAGGGGATCAGATACGCAGTATTTT.